This T cell receptor (beta chain) was captured by sequencing in a study of shared clonotypes between healthy human individuals (dated by TCRdb to 2018 to 2021). At the level of the whole study: Two women and three men aged 18 to 49 years were included in the cohort. To increase sequencing depth and limit assay-specific biases, TCR repertoire library preparation and sequencing were carried out by different laboratories using diverse techniques. Leukapheresis yielded between about 0.94 and 9.5 billion PBMCs per donor. Blood TCR repertoires of roughly five healthy adults were deeply sequenced to estimate repertoire size and the extent of clonotype sharing between individuals. For each donor, CD4 naive and CD4 memory were each run on three plates, CD8 naive on two plates, and CD8 memory on one plate. What the study reported, not specific to this receptor: Incomplete sequencing was indicated by rarefaction of sorted-subset datasets, despite the large sequencing depth. Higher generation probabilities were observed for clonotypes shared by all four sorted-subset donors than for non-shared clonotypes. Across a handful of donors, approximately 4.9% of naive CD4, roughly 3.5% of naive CD8, about 2.3% of memory CD4, and 0.4% to 0.45% of memory CD8 clonotypes were shared. Only blood was sampled, and tissue TCR repertoires likely differ from those in blood. Based on pairwise subsampling, the degree of clonotype sharing among donors was expected to be affected by sequencing depth. The small number of donors limited the genetic and exposure-history diversity represented. Estimated clonotype richness was generally larger for naive than for memory subsets.

This clone was detected only a few times. Its antigen is unknown. It has no much larger one-base neighbor in the sample; base qualities were not kept. CD8 naive samples were obtained by positive selection for CCR7 among CD45RO-negative cells, yielding a CD45RA+CCR7+ population from which TemRA cells were excluded. Healthy HIV-negative adults with no recently reported acute infections or vaccinations were included as donors. Every donor was a Caucasian adult living in Nashville, Tennessee, USA. After blood collection by leukapheresis, PBMCs were isolated using Ficoll-Histopaque density gradient centrifugation and then cryopreserved in the vapor phase of liquid nitrogen. Analytical flow cytometry was used to check the purity and quantity of every magnetically sorted T cell population. Each sorted fraction had its genomic DNA isolated and then quantified by UV absorbance on a Nanodrop 2000c. CDR1 is given as SNHLY and CDR2 as FYNNEI, both from the germline V gene. V loses 5 bases of germline sequence and J loses 6 bases, and the interval between the two ends is 4 bases. The CDR3 starts with the cysteine, ends with the phenylalanine, and has 10 residues. Only CDR3 DNA remains: 30 bases, in frame from the first base.

Using the deep immunoSEQ assay, TCR CDR3 regions were amplified from genomic DNA by multiplex PCR. For each cell subset, the extracted genomic DNA was distributed evenly across all wells of several immunoSEQ 96-well plates, and each plate served as one replicate. For sorted subsets, approximately 0.2 ug of genomic DNA, equivalent to roughly 33,000 T cell genomes, went into each replicate PCR. Purified libraries were measured with a Qubit 3.0 fluorometer, size-checked on a Bioanalyzer 2100, and measured again with the KAPA Library Quantification kit. Each immunoSEQ 96-well plate was sequenced on its own single-read 150-cycle Illumina NextSeq 550 flow cell. The source study handled its data this way. Because the immunoSEQ output included only junctional sequences and no quality scores, the filtering could not be the same as the filtering used for full-length reads. To assign V/J genes and CDR3, sequences were annotated against IMGT germline references using PyIR, a Python wrapper for IgBLAST v1.9. Reads were removed for weak V/J assignments (E-value above 1e-6), missing CDR3, stop codons, out-of-frame junctions, or ambiguous translated residues. V3J clonotypes were defined as sequences sharing the same inferred V gene, J gene, and CDR3 amino acid sequence. Percentage overlap between repertoires was calculated by dividing the number of shared unique clonotypes by the size of the smaller repertoire. Richness of each repertoire was evaluated using RTK rarefaction, the Chao1 estimator, and Recon v2.1 estimates of unobserved clonotypes. OLGA was used to compute generation probabilities for all TCRbeta clonotypes that the gDNA method yielded from a few donors. TCRdb's version of the immuneACCESS table is confined to in-frame rearrangements and falls short of the full clone set. An unresolved V gene accounts for under half of the shortfall where checked; the remainder is of unknown origin. The V and J calls and the clone size are those of that table, but D and trimming were determined from the DNA. Across this sample there are about 590,000 clones, with over 95% seen only once. Of the sample, roughly 0.1% is held by the ten largest clones.

The rearrangement combines TRBV2 with TRBJ1-2, with an unclear D gene assignment. The sequence was collected from a woman aged 30 to 39 in good health. The sample taken for sequencing was naive CD8+ T cells sorted from blood. The cell subset or site label, as the study defines it: CD45RA+CCR7+. The nucleotide sequence is given as TGTGCCAGCAGTTCGGATGGCTACACCTTC. This translates into CASSSDGYTF.